This entry lists 6 T cell receptor beta chains sequenced from one sample in a study of T cell repertoires in cytomegalovirus infection. MiXCR, applied by TCRdb to the reads, yields one record per CDR3 protein. The top ten clones hold 8% of a sample with about 100,000 distinct CDR3 sequences, more than 15% of them seen once. The sequenced material came from PBMCs. These receptors were collected from a human donor in good health (CMV status not recorded). Some clones in this sample may be carry-over from other donors' samples.

Only a few counts were recorded for this clonotype. The chain joins TRBV30 to TRBJ2-4; D assignment may be TRBD1 or TRBD2 (5 bases each). With 2 bases removed from V and 2 bases from J, the gap between germline ends came to 10 bases. CDR3 size: 14 residues. The V gene's germline CDR1 is GTSNPN and CDR2 SVGIG (reference sequence). The CDR3 loop is CAWSRGRTKNIQYF. In DNA form, the CDR3 reads TGTGCCTGGAGTCGGGGCCGCACCAAAAACATTCAGTACTTC.

This clonotype was seen more than once but under ten times. J is TRBJ2-3 and V is TRBV7-3, with 8 bases that match TRBD1. The CDR3 totals 17 residues. Germline V CDR1 and CDR2: SGHTA, FQGTGA. V was clipped by 7 bases and J by 4 bases; unmatched bases: 16. The CDR3 is CASNYFTLVDRADTQYF. The CDR3 bases are TGTGCCAGCAACTACTTTACCCTCGTGGACAGGGCAGATACGCAGTATTTT.

This clonotype appeared many times. This CDR3 reads CASSQVAYEQYF. As DNA, the CDR3 is TGTGCCAGCAGTCAGGTAGCCTACGAGCAGTACTTC. The chain employs TRBV7-2 and TRBJ2-7; unclear D gene. Looked up from germline, CDR1 is SGHTA and CDR2 is FQGNSA. V gave up 6 bases and J gave up 2 bases, with 8 bases separating them. The CDR3 is 12 residues long.

Notes on this clonotype: This sequence may be a read error, since a much larger clone differs from it by one base. The chain employs TRBV7-6 and TRBJ1-4; D gene uncertain. CDR1 and CDR2 (germline): SGHVS, FNYEAQ. Trimming cost V 5 bases and J 7 bases, with 17 bases left between them. The CDR3 runs 15 residues. CDR3 DNA: TGTGCCAGCAGCAAAATCCCCCAGGAGGGTGAAAAACTGTTTTTT. It translates to CASSKIPQEGEKLFF.

This clonotype was recorded at least ten times. The V gene is TRBV7-2, the J gene TRBJ2-3; no clear D gene. The CDR3 length is 12 residues. V dropped 4 bases and J dropped 4 bases, with 6 bases sitting between them. Germline V gene lookup returns CDR1 SGHTA and CDR2 FQGNSA. The CDR3: CASSSSPDTQYF. The CDR3 DNA sequence: TGTGCCAGCAGCTCCAGTCCAGATACGCAGTATTTT.

This clonotype was found many times. This chain connects TRBV7-2 to TRBJ1-5; no clear D gene. Germline-derived CDR1 and CDR2 are SGHTA and FQGNSA. The CDR3 extends over 13 amino acids. V lost 1 base, J lost 7 bases, and 8 bases lay in between. CDR3 loop: CASSLDRFQPQHF. As DNA, the CDR3 is TGTGCCAGCAGCTTAGATAGGTTCCAGCCCCAGCATTTT.